This TCR beta chain was observed in a study of somatic mutations in cytotoxic T cells in rheumatoid arthritis. The study, taken as a whole, reports: Clonality measured in CD8+ T cells did not differ significantly between rheumatoid arthritis patients and age-matched healthy controls. Some patients, about an eighth of the roughly 60, had a largest CD8+ clone that exceeded 20% of CD8+ cells.

The CDR3 is made up of 18 amino acids. CDR1 is MRHNA and CDR2 is SNTAGT in the germline V gene. V was clipped by 3 bases and J by 4 bases; unmatched bases: 8. A word on this clone: The antigen is not known.

TCRdb's table, derived via immunoSEQ multiplex PCR, lists solely in-frame clones and lacks some. The sample lists approximately 17,000 clones, roughly 80% seen once, with around a sixth in the top ten. V is TRBV6-4 and J is TRBJ2-2; 13 bases agree with TRBD2. This receptor was identified in an adult with rheumatoid arthritis. Sequenced sample: CD8+ T cells sorted from blood. This chain's CDR3 is CASSEQGLAGPGTGELFF. The CDR3 nucleotides are TGTGCCAGCAGTGAGCAGGGACTAGCGGGGCCGGGCACCGGGGAGCTGTTTTTT.